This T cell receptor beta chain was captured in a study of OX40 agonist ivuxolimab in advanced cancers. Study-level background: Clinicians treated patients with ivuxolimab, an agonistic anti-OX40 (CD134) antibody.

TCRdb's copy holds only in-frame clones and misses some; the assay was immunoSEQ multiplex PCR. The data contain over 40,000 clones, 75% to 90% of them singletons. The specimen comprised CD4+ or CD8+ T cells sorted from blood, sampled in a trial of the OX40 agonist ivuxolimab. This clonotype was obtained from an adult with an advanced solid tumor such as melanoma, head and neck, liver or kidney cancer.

Here the CDR3 reads CASSQGFARGSHEQFF. In DNA form, the CDR3 reads TGCGCCAGCAGCCAGGGTTTCGCAAGGGGCAGTCATGAGCAGTTCTTC. V gene TRBV4-1 combines with J gene TRBJ2-1; perhaps TRBD1 as D (5 bases). CDR3 size: 16 residues. CDR1 MGHRA and CDR2 YSYEKL come from the germline V gene. V dropped 3 bases and J dropped 8 bases, with 20 bases sitting between them.